The rows below give T cell receptor beta chains drawn from one sample of a study of T cell repertoires in cytomegalovirus infection. MiXCR, applied by TCRdb to the reads, yields one record per CDR3 protein. The sample lists about half a million distinct CDR3 sequences; around 30% were seen once. These TCRs are of unknown antigen specificity. Specimen: cultured PBMCs, collected from culture after CMV antigen stimulation. The receptors shown here come from a human donor in good health (CMV status not recorded). Some clones in this sample may be carry-over from other donors' samples. Each CDR3 is given with its conserved first and last residue. A D gene is named only where the DNA matches it firmly. Clone size is given for some rows only: seen once, a few or many times, or a class if the clone is expanded.

clone_size	d_call	v_call	j_call	cdr3_nt	cdr3_aa
many	-	TRBV7-2	TRBJ1-2	TGTGCCAGCAGCCGAGGAGGGTCGGGCTATGGCTACACCTTC	CASSRGGSGYGYTF
few	TRBD1	TRBV19	TRBJ1-2	TGTGCCAGTAGTCTCCCAGGGACAGTCTATGGCTACACCTTC	CASSLPGTVYGYTF
-	TRBD1	TRBV20-1	TRBJ1-5	TGCAGTGTTAATTCCCGACAGGGAAATCAGCCCCAGCATTTT	CSVNSRQGNQPQHF
-	-	TRBV12-3/TRBV12-4	TRBJ2-2	TGTGCCAGCGGACAGCGGAACACCGGGGAGCTGTTTTTT	CASGQRNTGELFF
-	TRBD2	TRBV6-2/TRBV6-3	TRBJ2-7	TGTGCCAGCAGTTCCCCAACGACTAGCGGGAGGGGGGAGCAGTACTTC	CASSSPTTSGRGEQYF
-	TRBD1	TRBV7-9	TRBJ2-7	TGTGCCAGCAGCCCGGGACAGTTCCCCTACGAGCAGTACTTC	CASSPGQFPYEQYF
-	TRBD1	TRBV6-5	TRBJ1-6	TGTGCCAGCAGTTACTCGGGACAGGGCACCGGTTCCTATAATTCACCCCTCCACTTT	CASSYSGQGTGSYNSPLHF
few	TRBD1	TRBV10-3	TRBJ1-2	TGTGCCATCAGTGAGGGGGACAGGGGTGTTGGCTACACCTTC	CAISEGDRGVGYTF
few	-	TRBV19	TRBJ2-2	TGTGCCAGTCTTAAACCAGCCGACACCGGGGAGCTGTTTTTT	CASLKPADTGELFF
few	TRBD1	TRBV5-1	TRBJ2-4	TGCGCCAGCAGCTTGGGGACAGGAGACTTAGCCAAAAACATTCAGTACTTC	CASSLGTGDLAKNIQYF
-	TRBD2	TRBV19	TRBJ2-5	TGTGCCAGTAGTCATCTAGCGGGAGGACGGGAGACCCAGTACTTC	CASSHLAGGRETQYF
few	-	TRBV12-3/TRBV12-4	TRBJ1-2	TGTGCCAGCAGTACCCGGGGATTAGGCTATGGCTACACCTTC	CASSTRGLGYGYTF
-	-	TRBV4-1	TRBJ2-6	TGCGCCAGCAGCCATGGGGATGGGGGGGCCAACGTCCTGACTTTC	CASSHGDGGANVLTF
-	-	TRBV10-3	TRBJ2-1	TGTGCCATCAGTGAGTCGGAATTGTTAAGGAATGAGCAGTTCTTC	CAISESELLRNEQFF